This T cell receptor beta chain came from a study of long-term antiretroviral therapy in people with HIV. J lost 4 bases, V lost 3 bases, and 6 bases had no gene match. Germline assignment: CDR1 SGHRS and CDR2 YFSETQ. There are 15 residues in the CDR3. Study-wide points: Regardless of time point, clones expanded before ART dominated the repertoire. Despite increasing after ART, diversity remained lower than that of transplant donor controls.

A note on this clone: The antigen remains undetermined.

The immunoSEQ assay was v3.0, run at survey level. Assay: immunoSEQ multiplex PCR; the TCRdb copy retains only in-frame clones and omits some. The sample holds tens of thousands of clones; roughly 87% are singletons and the top ten take more than 0.9%. This specimen was unsorted PBMCs, taken 2 years after starting antiretroviral therapy. This clonotype was obtained from a man over 45 with HIV. The rearrangement links TRBV5-1 to TRBJ2-7; 11 bases agree with TRBD1. CDR3 sequence: CASSWGQGGSYEQYF. CDR3 bases: TGCGCCAGCAGCTGGGGACAGGGGGGGTCATACGAGCAGTACTTC.